This T cell receptor (beta chain) was found in a study of cytomegalovirus exposure and HLA in healthy donors. Generated by immunoSEQ multiplex PCR, the TCRdb table keeps only in-frame clones and is missing some. This sample has about 120,000 clones, with over 65% found just once. This CDR3 is built from 15 residues. Germline lookup yields CDR1 SGHRS and CDR2 YFSETQ. The V segment lost 8 bases and the J segment 0 bases; nucleotides outside the gene matches: 7. Sequencing input: PBMCs. The chain recombines TRBV5-1 with TRBJ1-4, with 7 bases identical to TRBD1. The receptor's source is a woman under 40 in good health and CMV-seronegative. The CDR3 DNA is TGCGCCAGTCGCACCACAGGGGCAACTAATGAAAAACTGTTTTTT. It yields the protein CASRTTGATNEKLFF.